This record concerns one T cell receptor (beta chain) sequence. Its antigen is undetermined. This sample was included in a study of T-cell memory formation after mild COVID-19. The overall study: TCR clusters were mostly confined to one donor each. Points from the study as a whole: Clones contracting day 15 to 85 were balanced CD4/CD8; later expanders leaned CD4+. There were some responding clones in pre-infection memory, which suggested that cross-reactive memory had joined.

The germline V and J ends were trimmed by 2 bases and 3 bases, with 17 bases remaining between them. Germline V gene sequence: CDR1 SGHVS, CDR2 FQNEAQ. The CDR3 is 17 amino acids. 5'RACE with constant-segment primers yielded barcoded, UMI-tagged TCR alpha and TCR beta cDNA libraries. TCRdb used MiXCR to reprocess the 5' RACE reads, holding one entry per CDR3 protein. The sample yields about 190,000 distinct CDR3 sequences, 10% to 13% seen once. This TCR was sampled from a man aged 18 to 30 who had mild COVID-19 (a few samples of this study predate the infection). Cell type and time point are not known. Sample: PBMCs or a T cell subset sorted from them (not recorded which). V usage is TRBV7-8 and J usage is TRBJ1-5; D not resolved. CDR3 loop: CASSLRSRLDSNQPQHF. The DNA of the CDR3 is TGTGCCAGCAGCTTACGATCCCGGCTAGACTCCAATCAGCCCCAGCATTTT.